This T cell receptor beta chain was identified in a study of cytomegalovirus exposure and HLA in healthy donors. Across the study: Later analysis reported that the 110 or so validation repertoires shared the platform of the roughly 700 first-cohort repertoires. The study's findings and limits: Cytomegalovirus association was assigned to approximately 160 TCR beta chains.

As regards this clone: The antigen is undetermined.

From germline, CDR1 is SGHNT and CDR2 YENEEA. The CDR3 length is 17 residues. V lost 0 bases, J lost 0 bases, and 6 bases stayed unmatched. Repertoires were generated with immunoSEQ multiplex PCR, while TCRdb's copy carries only in-frame clones and drops some. Found here are more than 140,000 clones, approximately 88% of them singletons; the top ten hold 2.5% to 4%. This sequence was found in a woman between 18 and 29 years old in good health and CMV-seropositive. Input material: PBMCs. V usage is TRBV11-3 and J usage is TRBJ2-7; 9 nucleotides agree with TRBD2. CDR3 in amino acids: CASSLDRGSGGSYEQYF. The CDR3, as DNA: TGTGCCAGCAGCTTAGATCGTGGTAGCGGGGGCTCCTACGAGCAGTACTTC.